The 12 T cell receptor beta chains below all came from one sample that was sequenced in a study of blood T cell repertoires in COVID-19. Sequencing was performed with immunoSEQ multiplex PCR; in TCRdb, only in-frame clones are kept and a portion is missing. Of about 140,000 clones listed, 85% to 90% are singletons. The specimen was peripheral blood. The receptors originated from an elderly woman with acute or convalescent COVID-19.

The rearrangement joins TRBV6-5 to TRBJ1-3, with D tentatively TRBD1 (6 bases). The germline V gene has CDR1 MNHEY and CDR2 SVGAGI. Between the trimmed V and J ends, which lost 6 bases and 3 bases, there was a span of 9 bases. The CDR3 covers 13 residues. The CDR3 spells CASRQGVGNTIYF. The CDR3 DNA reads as TGTGCCAGCAGACAGGGAGTTGGAAACACCATATATTTT.

DNA of the CDR3: TGTGCCCTCTTCCTCCCCGGGACAGGTTCCTACGAGCAGTACTTC. Its translation is CALFLPGTGSYEQYF. This sequence joins TRBV30 and TRBJ2-7, with 8 positions matching TRBD1. After removal of 8 bases from V and 1 base from J, the junction contained 13 bases not matched to a gene. CDR1 and CDR2 (germline): GTSNPN, SVGIG (reference sequence). There are 15 residues in the CDR3. The full variable domain, completed using reference TRBV30 and TRBJ2-7, is SQTIHQWPATLVQPVGSPLSLECTVEGTSNPNLYWYRQAAGRGLQLLFYSVGIGQISSEVPQNLSASRPQDRQFILSSKKLLLSDSGFYLCALFLPGTGSYEQYFGPGTRLTVT.

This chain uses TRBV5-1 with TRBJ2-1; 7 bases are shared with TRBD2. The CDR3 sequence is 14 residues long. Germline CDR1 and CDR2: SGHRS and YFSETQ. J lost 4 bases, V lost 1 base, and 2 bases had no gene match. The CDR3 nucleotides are TGCGCCAGCAGCTTGAGCGGGACTTACAATGAGCAGTTCTTC. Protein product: CASSLSGTYNEQFF. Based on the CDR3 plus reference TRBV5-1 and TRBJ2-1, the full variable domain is KAGVTQTPRYLIKTRGQQVTLSCSPISGHRSVSWYQQTPGQGLQFLFEYFSETQRNKGNFPGRFSGRQFSNSRSEMNVSTLELGDSALYLCASSLSGTYNEQFFGPGTRLTVL.

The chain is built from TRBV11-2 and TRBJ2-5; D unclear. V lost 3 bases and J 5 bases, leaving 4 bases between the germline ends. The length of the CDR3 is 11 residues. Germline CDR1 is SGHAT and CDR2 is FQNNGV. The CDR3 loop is CASSLRETQYF. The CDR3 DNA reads TGTGCCAGCAGCTTGAGGGAGACCCAGTACTTC.

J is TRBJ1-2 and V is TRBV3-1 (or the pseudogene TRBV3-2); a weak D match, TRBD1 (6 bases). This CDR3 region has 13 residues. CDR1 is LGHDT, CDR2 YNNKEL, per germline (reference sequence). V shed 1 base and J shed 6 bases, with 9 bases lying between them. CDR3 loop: CASSQAQGHGYTF. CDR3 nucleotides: TGTGCCAGCAGCCAAGCCCAGGGGCATGGCTACACCTTC.

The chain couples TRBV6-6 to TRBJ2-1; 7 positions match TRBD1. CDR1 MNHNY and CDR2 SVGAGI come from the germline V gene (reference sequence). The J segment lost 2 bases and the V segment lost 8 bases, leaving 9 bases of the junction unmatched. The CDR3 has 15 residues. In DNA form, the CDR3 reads TGTGCCAGCGGGAGAGGGGGCAGCCCCTACAATGAGCAGTTCTTC. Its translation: CASGRGGSPYNEQFF.

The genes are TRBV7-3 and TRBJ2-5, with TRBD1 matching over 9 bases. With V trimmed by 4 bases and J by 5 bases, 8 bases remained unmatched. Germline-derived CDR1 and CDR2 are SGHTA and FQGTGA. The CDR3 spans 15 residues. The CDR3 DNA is TGTGCCAGCAGCTCGGGACAGGGAAGGATCGAGACCCAGTACTTC. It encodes CASSSGQGRIETQYF.

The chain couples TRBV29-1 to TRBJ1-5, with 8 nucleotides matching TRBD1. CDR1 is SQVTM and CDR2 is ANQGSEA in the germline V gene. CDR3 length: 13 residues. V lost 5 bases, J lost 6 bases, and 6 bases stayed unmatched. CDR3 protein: CSVRTGTGQPQHF. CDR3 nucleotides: TGCAGCGTTAGGACAGGGACGGGTCAGCCCCAGCATTTT.

CDR3 protein: CASSLETGTRGELFF. The CDR3 bases are TGTGCCAGCAGCTTGGAAACCGGGACTAGGGGGGAGCTGTTTTTT. This rearrangement joins TRBV5-4 to TRBJ2-2, with 8 positions matching TRBD2. Germline V gives CDR1 SGHNT, CDR2 YYREEE (reference sequence). After removal of 0 bases from V and 8 bases from J, the junction contained 6 bases not matched to a gene. The CDR3 sequence is 15 residues long.

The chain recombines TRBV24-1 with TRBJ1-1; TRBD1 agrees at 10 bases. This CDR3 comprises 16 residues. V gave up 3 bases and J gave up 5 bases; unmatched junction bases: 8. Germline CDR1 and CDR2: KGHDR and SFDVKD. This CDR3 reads CATSDGGTGAGTEAFF. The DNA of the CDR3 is TGTGCCACCAGTGATGGCGGGACAGGGGCCGGGACTGAAGCTTTCTTT.

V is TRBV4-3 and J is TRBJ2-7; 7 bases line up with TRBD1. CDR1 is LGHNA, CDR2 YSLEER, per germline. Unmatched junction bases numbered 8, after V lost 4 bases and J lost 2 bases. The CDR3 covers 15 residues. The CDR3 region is CASSLQGDSTYEQYF. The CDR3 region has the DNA TGCGCCAGCAGCCTTCAAGGGGACAGCACCTACGAGCAGTACTTC.

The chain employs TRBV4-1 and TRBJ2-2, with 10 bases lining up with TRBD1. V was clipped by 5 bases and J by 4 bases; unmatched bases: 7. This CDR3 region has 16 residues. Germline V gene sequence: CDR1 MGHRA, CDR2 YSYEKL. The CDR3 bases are TGCGCCAGCAGCTTTCGGACAGGGGGAGTCACCGGGGAGCTGTTTTTT. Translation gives CASSFRTGGVTGELFF.